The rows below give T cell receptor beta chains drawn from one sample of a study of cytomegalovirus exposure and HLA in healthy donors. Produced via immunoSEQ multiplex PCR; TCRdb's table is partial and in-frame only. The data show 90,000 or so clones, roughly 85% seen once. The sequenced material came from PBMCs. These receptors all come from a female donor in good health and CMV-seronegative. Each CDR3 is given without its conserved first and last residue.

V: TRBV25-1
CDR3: ASSPGGNYEQY

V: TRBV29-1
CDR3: SHLRGDNEQF

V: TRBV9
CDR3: ASSLSQGTRGYGYT

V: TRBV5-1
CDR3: ASSLAGDPLEY

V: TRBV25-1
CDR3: ASSEGAGFSSYNEQF

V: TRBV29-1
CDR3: SVGGGYEQY

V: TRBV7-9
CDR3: ASSSRRELNQPQH

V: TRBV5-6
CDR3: ASSLDRGLREDYGYT

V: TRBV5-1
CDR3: ASSPDRERVNYGYT

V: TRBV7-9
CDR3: ASSYLQSPLH

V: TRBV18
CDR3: ASSPGQTSYEQY

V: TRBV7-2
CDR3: ASSTGGGSYSGANVLT

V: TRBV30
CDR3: AWSIGTGLGQPQH

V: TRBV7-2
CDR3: ASSVGAGLQETQY

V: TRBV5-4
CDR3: ASSLASGYEQY

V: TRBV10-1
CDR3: ASSEKRCLYGYT

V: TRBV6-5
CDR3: ASSYSRGGDEQF

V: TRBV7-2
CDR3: ASSLDWASYEQY

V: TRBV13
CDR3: ASSPQGGTNEKLF

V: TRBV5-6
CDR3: ASSSGSGEQY

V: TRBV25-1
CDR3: ASSELAGAPPYTDTQY

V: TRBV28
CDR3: ASRETGAPHEQY

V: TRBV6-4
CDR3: ASSPTGNTEAF

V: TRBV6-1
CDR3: ASRAYDRGVSEQY

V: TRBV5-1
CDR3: ASSFNPTNEKLF

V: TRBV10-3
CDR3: AISATNRGGNSGANVLT

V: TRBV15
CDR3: ATSRGGDGGYT

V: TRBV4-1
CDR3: ASSQFIREPTNYGYT

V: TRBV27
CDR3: ASSWQSNQPQH

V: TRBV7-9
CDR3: SSSLIDSTKNIQY

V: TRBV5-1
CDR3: ASSVAGDSYEQY

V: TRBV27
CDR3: ASRAGTAFYEQY

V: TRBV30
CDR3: AWSTGTGVDEQY

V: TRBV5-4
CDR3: ASSFSKGQHEAF

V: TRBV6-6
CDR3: ASRGHSWDPYGYT

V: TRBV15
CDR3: ATSRGASGSMDEQF

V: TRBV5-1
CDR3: ASSLRLDQETQY

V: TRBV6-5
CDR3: ASSSFRGTEAF

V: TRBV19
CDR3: ASSIGAGKWYEQY

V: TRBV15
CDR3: ATSRGLAGREQF

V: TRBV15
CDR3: ATSRNRFDYGYT

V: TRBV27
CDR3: ASSLSGTSEGY

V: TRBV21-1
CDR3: ASSKERQDGSPLH

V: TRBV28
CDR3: ASSFTGKTEAF

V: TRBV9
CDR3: ASSVGQGHTEAF

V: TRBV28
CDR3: ASTSGVFYEQY

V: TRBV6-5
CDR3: ASSYSPQGNYEQY

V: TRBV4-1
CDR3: ASSQEPGTGARDGYT

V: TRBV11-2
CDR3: ASSSPSGQF

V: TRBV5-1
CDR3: ASAAGASDTQY

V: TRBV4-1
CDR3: ASSQDPGVKTQY

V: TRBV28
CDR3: ASIAFGGTEAF

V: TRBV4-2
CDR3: ASSQGSGGGAGETQY

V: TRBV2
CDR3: ASSSETAINGYNEQF

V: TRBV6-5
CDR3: ASSRGLAGETQY